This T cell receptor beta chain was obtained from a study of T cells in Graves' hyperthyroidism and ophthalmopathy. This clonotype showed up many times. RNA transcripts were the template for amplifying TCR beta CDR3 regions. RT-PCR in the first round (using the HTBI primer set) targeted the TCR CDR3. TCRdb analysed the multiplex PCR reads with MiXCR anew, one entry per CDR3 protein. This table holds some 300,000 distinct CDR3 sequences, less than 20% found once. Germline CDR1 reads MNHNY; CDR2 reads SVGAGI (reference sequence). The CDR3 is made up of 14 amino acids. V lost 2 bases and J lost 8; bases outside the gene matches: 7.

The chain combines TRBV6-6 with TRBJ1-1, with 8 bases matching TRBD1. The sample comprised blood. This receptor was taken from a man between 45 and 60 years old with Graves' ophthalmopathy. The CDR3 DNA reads TGTGCCAGCAGTTACCCCGGACAGGGAGGCGAAGCTTTCTTT. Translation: CASSYPGQGGEAFF.